This T cell receptor beta chain was identified during a study of human T cells and chemical hapten exposure. At the level of the study: Diphenylcyclopropenone was administered weekly to the scalp of patients throughout the approximately 25-week study. Study-wide results and caveats: Expanded TCRs grouped into significantly more large CDR3 similarity clusters than controls produced.

CDR1 and CDR2 (germline): MNHNY, SVGAGI (reference sequence). This CDR3 has 17 residues. The V end lost 2 bases, the J end lost 0 bases, and 17 bases lay between the germline ends. Described time point: patch test 3, about 24 weeks after DPC sensitization. Described treatment: therapeutic diphenylcyclopropenone sensitization with weekly scalp DPC. In its sample, this clonotype was seen a few times. The antigen remains undetermined. TCRdb recomputed calls from the RACE reads with MiXCR, one row per CDR3 protein. The sample carries around 150,000 distinct CDR3 sequences, around a quarter recorded once. The receptor comes from a woman between 18 and 29 years old with alopecia areata. Some clones in this sample may be carry-over from other donors' samples. Sequenced here: whole blood, sampled in connection with sensitization to the hapten diphenylcyclopropenone (DPC). The chain has TRBV6-6 and TRBJ2-7, with D hard to call. The DNA for the CDR3 is TGTGCCAGCAGTTACAAGGTAACTGTGAGCGCCTCCTACGAGCAGTACTTC. Translating gives CASSYKVTVSASYEQYF.